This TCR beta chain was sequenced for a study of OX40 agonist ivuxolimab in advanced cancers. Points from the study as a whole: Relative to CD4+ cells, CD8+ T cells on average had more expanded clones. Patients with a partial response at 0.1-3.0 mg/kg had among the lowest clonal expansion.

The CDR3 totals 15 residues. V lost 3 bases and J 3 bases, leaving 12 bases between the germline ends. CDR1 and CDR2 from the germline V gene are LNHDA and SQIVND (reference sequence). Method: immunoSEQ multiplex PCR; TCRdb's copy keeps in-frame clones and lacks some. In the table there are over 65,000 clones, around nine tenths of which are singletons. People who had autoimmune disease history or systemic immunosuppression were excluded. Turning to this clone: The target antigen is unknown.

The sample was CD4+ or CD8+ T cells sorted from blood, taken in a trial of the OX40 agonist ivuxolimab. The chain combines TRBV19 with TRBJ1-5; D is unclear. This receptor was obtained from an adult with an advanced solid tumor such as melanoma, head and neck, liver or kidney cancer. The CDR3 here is CASSMVRSLNQPQHF. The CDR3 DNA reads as TGTGCCAGTAGTATGGTACGGAGCCTCAATCAGCCCCAGCATTTT.